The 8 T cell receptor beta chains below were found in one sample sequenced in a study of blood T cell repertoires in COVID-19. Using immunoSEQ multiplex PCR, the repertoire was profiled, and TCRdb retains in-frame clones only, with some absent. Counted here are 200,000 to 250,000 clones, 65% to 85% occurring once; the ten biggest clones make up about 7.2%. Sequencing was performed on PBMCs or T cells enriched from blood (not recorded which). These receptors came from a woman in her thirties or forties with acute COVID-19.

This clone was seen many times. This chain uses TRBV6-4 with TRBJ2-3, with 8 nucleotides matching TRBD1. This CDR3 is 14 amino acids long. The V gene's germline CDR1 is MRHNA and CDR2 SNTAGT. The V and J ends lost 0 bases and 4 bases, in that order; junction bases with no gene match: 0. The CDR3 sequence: CASSDSTGADTQYF. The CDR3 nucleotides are TGTGCCAGCAGTGACTCGACAGGGGCAGATACGCAGTATTTT.

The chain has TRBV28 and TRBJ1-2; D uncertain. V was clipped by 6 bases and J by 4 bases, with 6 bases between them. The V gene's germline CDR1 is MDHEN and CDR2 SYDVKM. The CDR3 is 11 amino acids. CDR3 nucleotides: TGTGCCAGCAGACAACCCTATGGCTACACCTTC. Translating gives CASRQPYGYTF.

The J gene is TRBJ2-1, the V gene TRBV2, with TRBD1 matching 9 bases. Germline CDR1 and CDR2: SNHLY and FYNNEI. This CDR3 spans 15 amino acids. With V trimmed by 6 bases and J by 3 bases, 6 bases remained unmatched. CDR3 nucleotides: TGTGCCAGCAGGGGGGACAGGGCGGACTACAATGAGCAGTTCTTC. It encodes CASRGDRADYNEQFF.

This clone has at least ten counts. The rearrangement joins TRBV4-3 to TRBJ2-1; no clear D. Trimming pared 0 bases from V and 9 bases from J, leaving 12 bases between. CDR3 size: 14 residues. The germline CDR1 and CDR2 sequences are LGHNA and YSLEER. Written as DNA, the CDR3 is TGCGCCAGCAGCCAAGATCTTCAAGCTGCTGAGCAGTTCTTC. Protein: CASSQDLQAAEQFF.

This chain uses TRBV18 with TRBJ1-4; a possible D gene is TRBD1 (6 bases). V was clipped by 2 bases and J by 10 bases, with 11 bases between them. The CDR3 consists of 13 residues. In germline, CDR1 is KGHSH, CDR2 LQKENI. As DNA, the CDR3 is TGTGCCAGCTCACCAGGGACATGGGGAAAACTGTTTTTT. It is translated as CASSPGTWGKLFF.

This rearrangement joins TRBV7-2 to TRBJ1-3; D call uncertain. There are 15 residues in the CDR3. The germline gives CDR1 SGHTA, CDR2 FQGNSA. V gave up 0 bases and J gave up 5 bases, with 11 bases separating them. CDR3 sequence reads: CASSLAAGMRNTIYF. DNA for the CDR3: TGTGCCAGCAGCTTAGCCGCGGGCATGAGAAACACCATATATTTT.

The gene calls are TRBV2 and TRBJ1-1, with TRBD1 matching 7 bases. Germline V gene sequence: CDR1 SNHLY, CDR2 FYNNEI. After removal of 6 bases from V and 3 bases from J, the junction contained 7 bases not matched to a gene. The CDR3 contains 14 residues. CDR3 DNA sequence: TGTGCCAGCAGCAGGGACAGCAGAGACACTGAAGCTTTCTTT. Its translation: CASSRDSRDTEAFF. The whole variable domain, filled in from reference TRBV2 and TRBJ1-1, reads EPEVTQTPSHQVTQMGQEVILRCVPISNHLYFYWYRQILGQKVEFLVSFYNNEISEKSEIFDDQFSVERPDGSNFTLKIRSTKLEDSAMYFCASSRDSRDTEAFFGQGTRLTVV.

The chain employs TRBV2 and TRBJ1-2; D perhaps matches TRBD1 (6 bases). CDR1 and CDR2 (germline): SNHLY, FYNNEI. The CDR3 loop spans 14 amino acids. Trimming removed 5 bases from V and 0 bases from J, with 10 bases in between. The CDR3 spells CASSPTGANYGYTF. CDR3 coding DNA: TGTGCCAGCAGTCCGACAGGAGCTAACTATGGCTACACCTTC.